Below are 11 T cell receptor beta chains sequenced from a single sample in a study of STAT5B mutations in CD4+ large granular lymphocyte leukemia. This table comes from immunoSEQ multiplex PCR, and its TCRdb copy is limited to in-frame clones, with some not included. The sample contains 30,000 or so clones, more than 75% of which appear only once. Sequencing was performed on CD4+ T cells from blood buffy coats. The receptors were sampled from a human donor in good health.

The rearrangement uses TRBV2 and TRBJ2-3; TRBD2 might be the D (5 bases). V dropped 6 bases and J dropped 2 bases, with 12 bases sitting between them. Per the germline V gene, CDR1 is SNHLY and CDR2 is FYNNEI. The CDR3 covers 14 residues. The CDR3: CASRGFLATDTQYF. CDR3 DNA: TGTGCCAGCAGGGGGTTCCTAGCCACAGATACGCAGTATTTT.

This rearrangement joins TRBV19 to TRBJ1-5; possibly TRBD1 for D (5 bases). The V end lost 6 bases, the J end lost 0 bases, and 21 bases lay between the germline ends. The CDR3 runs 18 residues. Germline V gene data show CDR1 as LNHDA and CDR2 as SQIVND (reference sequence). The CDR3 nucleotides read TGTGCCAGTAGCGGGGGGGGAAACCCCTCCTTTAGCAATCAGCCCCAGCATTTT. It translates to CASSGGGNPSFSNQPQHF. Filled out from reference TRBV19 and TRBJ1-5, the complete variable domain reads DGGITQSPKYLFRKEGQNVTLSCEQNLNHDAMYWYRQDPGQGLRLIYYSQIVNDFQKGDIAEGYSVSREKKESFPLTVTSAQKNPTAFYLCASSGGGNPSFSNQPQHFGDGTRLSIL.

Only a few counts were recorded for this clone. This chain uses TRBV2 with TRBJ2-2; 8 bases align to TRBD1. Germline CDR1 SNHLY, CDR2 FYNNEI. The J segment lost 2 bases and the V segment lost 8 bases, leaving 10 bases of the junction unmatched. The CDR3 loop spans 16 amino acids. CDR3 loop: CASYPGTGVNTGELFF. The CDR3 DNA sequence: TGTGCCAGCTACCCTGGGACAGGCGTTAACACCGGGGAGCTGTTTTTT.

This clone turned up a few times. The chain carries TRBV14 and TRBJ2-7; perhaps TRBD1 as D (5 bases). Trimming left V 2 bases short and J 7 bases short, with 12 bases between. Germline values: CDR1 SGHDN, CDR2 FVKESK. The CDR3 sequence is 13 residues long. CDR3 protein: CASSQLPGLEQYF. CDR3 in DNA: TGTGCCAGCAGCCAACTCCCAGGGTTAGAGCAGTACTTC.

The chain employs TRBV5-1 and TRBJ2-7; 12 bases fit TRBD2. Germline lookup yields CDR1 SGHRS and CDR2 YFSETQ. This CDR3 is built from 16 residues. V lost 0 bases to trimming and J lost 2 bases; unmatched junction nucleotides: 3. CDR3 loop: CASSLAPSGGAYEQYF. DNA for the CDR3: TGCGCCAGCAGCTTGGCCCCTAGCGGGGGGGCCTACGAGCAGTACTTC.

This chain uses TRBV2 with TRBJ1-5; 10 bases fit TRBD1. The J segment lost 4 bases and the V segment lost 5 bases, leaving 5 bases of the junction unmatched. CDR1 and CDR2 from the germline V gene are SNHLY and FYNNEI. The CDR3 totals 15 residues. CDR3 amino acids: CASSFRDRGNQPQHF. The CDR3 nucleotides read TGTGCCAGCAGTTTCCGGGACAGGGGAAATCAGCCCCAGCATTTT.

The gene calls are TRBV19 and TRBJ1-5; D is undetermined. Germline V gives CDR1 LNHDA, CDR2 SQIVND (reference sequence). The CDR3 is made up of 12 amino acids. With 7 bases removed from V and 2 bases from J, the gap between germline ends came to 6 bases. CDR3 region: CASKDGNQPQHF. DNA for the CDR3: TGTGCCAGTAAGGACGGCAATCAGCCCCAGCATTTT.

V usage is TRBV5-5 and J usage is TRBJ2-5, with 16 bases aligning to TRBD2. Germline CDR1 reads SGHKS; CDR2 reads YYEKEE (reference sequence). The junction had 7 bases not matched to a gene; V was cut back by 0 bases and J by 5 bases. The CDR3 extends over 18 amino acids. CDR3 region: CASSLAGTSGGVRETQYF. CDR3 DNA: TGTGCCAGCAGCTTGGCTGGGACTAGCGGGGGGGTAAGGGAGACCCAGTACTTC. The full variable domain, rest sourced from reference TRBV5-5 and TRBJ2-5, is DAGVTQSPTHLIKTRGQQVTLRCSPISGHKSVSWYQQVLGQGPQFIFQYYEKEERGRGNFPDRFSARQFPNYSSELNVNALLLGDSALYLCASSLAGTSGGVRETQYFGPGTRLLVL.

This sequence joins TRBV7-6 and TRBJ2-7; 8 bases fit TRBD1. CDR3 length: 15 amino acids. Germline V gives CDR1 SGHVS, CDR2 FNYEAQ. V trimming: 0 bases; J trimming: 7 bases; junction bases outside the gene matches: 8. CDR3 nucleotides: TGTGCCAGCAGCTTAGCGCAGGGGGCCTCGTGGGAGCAGTACTTC. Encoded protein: CASSLAQGASWEQYF.

CDR3 residues: CASSLGNGDTEAFF. DNA for the CDR3: TGCGCCAGCAGCTTAGGCAACGGGGACACTGAAGCTTTCTTT. This chain links TRBV5-1 with TRBJ1-1; D is uncertain. With 2 bases removed from V and 3 bases from J, the gap between germline ends came to 11 bases. In germline, CDR1 is SGHRS, CDR2 YFSETQ. This CDR3 has 14 residues.

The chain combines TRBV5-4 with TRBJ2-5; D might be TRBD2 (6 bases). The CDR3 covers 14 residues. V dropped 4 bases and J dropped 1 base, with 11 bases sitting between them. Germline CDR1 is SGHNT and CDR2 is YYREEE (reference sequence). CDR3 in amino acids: CASSPGDFQETQYF. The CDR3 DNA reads TGTGCCAGCAGCCCCGGGGACTTCCAAGAGACCCAGTACTTC.